The rows below give T cell receptor beta chains drawn from one sample of a study of blood T cell repertoires in COVID-19. The repertoire was sequenced with immunoSEQ multiplex PCR; TCRdb's copy has only in-frame clones and lacks some. The repertoire holds some 250,000 clones, with around 79% as singletons. The material sequenced was peripheral blood. These receptors were obtained from an elderly woman with acute or convalescent COVID-19. Both conserved end residues are part of each CDR3. Each record gives: J gene, D gene, CDR3 length, clone size, V gene, CDR3 DNA, CDR3 protein. A D gene is named only where the DNA matches it firmly. Not every row has a clone size; where given, it reads once, few, many or a size class.

TRBJ2-7	TRBD1	13	once	TRBV5-6	TGTGCCAGCAGACACAGGGGGCTCTACGAGCAGTACTTC	CASRHRGLYEQYF
TRBJ2-7	-	15	-	TRBV27	TGTGCCAGCAGTGGGGCAGGGGGGATATCCTACGAGCAGTACTTC	CASSGAGGISYEQYF
TRBJ1-6	TRBD1	15	-	TRBV6-5	TGTGCCAGCAGGGACAGGGGGGTTCAGAATTCACCCCTCCACTTT	CASRDRGVQNSPLHF
TRBJ2-1	TRBD1	15	few	TRBV5-1	TGCGCCAGCAGCTTGGAGGACAGGGGCTACAATGAGCAGTTCTTC	CASSLEDRGYNEQFF
TRBJ1-4	-	12	many	TRBV10-3	TGTGCCATCAGTGGGGGCGGTGAAAAACTGTTTTTT	CAISGGGEKLFF
TRBJ1-2	-	14	-	TRBV6-5	TGTGCCAGCTTGCCAGGGGCCTCTAACTATGGCTACACCTTC	CASLPGASNYGYTF
TRBJ2-6	-	15	-	TRBV6-2/TRBV6-3	TGTGCCAGCAGCCTCCAGGTTCTCGGGGCCAACGTCCTGACTTTC	CASSLQVLGANVLTF
TRBJ2-1	TRBD2	14	medium-sized	TRBV5-1	TGCGCCAGCGGAACTAGCGGACCCGGCAATGAGCAGTTCTTC	CASGTSGPGNEQFF
TRBJ2-1	-	15	-	TRBV6-5	TGTGCCAGCAGCGACACAGACAGTTCCTACAATGAGCAGTTCTTC	CASSDTDSSYNEQFF
TRBJ1-1	TRBD1	16	-	TRBV6-6	TGTGCCAGCAGTTCCCCCGGGACAGGGGGCGTCACTGAAGCTTTCTTT	CASSSPGTGGVTEAFF
TRBJ1-2	-	14	few	TRBV6-5	TGTGCCAGCAGCCTTCAGAAAATTAACTATGGCTACACCTTC	CASSLQKINYGYTF
TRBJ1-3	TRBD1	16	-	TRBV28	TGTGCCAGCAGTTTAGGGACAGGGGTCTCTGGAAACACCATATATTTT	CASSLGTGVSGNTIYF
TRBJ2-5	TRBD2	18	-	TRBV10-3	TGTGCCATCAGTGGAGGAGGTCGGGGACTAGCGAACCAAGAGACCCAGTACTTC	CAISGGGRGLANQETQYF
TRBJ2-1	TRBD2	15	few	TRBV7-9	TGTGCCAGCAGCTTTAGGACTAGCGGTAACAATGAGCAGTTCTTC	CASSFRTSGNNEQFF
TRBJ2-1	-	16	-	TRBV27	TGTGCCAGCAGTTTATCCCAGTCCCGGGGAGGAGGTGAGCAGTTCTTC	CASSLSQSRGGGEQFF
TRBJ2-1	-	16	once	TRBV6-1	TGTGCCAGCAGTGAAGAGACCCAGGGTCTCAGCAATGAGCAGTTCTTC	CASSEETQGLSNEQFF
TRBJ2-1	TRBD2	15	-	TRBV7-9	TGTGCCAGCAGCTTTTCTAGCGGAACCTACAATGAGCAGTTCTTC	CASSFSSGTYNEQFF
TRBJ2-2	TRBD2	16	once	TRBV19	TGTGCCAGTAGTAAGGGACTAGCGGGAGTCACCGGGGAGCTGTTTTTT	CASSKGLAGVTGELFF
TRBJ2-7	-	14	-	TRBV2	TGTGCCAGCAGTAAGGAGCGGAACTCCTACGAGCAGTACTTC	CASSKERNSYEQYF
TRBJ2-7	TRBD1	14	-	TRBV19	TGTGCCAGTAGTATCCAGACAGGGCCCTACGAGCAGTACTTC	CASSIQTGPYEQYF
TRBJ2-3	TRBD1	16	-	TRBV12-5	TGTGCTAGTGCCACTGGGGCAACAGGGGGTCGTGATACGCAGTATTTT	CASATGATGGRDTQYF
TRBJ2-7	TRBD1	18	-	TRBV15	TGTGCCACCAGCAGAGCGCCTTTGATGGGACAGCTTTCCTACGAGCAGTACTTC	CATSRAPLMGQLSYEQYF
TRBJ2-1	-	12	-	TRBV7-9	TGTGCCAGCAGCTTAGGACAGAATGAGCAGTTCTTC	CASSLGQNEQFF
TRBJ1-1	-	13	-	TRBV12-3/TRBV12-4	TGTGCCAGCACGCCGACGTCCGGACTTGAAGCTTTCTTT	CASTPTSGLEAFF
TRBJ2-2	TRBD2	15	-	TRBV5-1	TGCGCCAGCAGCTTAGCGGGAGATAGGACCGGGGAGCTGTTTTTT	CASSLAGDRTGELFF
TRBJ1-1	TRBD1	15	few	TRBV6-2/TRBV6-3	TGTGCCAGCAGTCCCTGGACAGGGATTCGTCCTGAAGCTTTCTTT	CASSPWTGIRPEAFF
TRBJ2-5	TRBD2	16	-	TRBV6-1	TGTGCCAGCAGTGACCGGACTAGCGGGTACCAAGAGACCCAGTACTTC	CASSDRTSGYQETQYF
TRBJ1-2	TRBD1	14	-	TRBV6-5	TGTGCCAGCATGGGTTGGCAGGGGGCGAACGGCTACACCTTC	CASMGWQGANGYTF
TRBJ1-5	-	14	-	TRBV6-5	TGTGCCGGCAGTAAGGACAGATCTAGGCAGCCCCAGCATTTT	CAGSKDRSRQPQHF
TRBJ2-5	TRBD2	15	-	TRBV5-6	TGTGCCAGCAGCTTGGTGGGACTAGCGGAAGAGACCCAGTACTTC	CASSLVGLAEETQYF
TRBJ2-7	TRBD2	14	once	TRBV12-5	TGTGCTAGTGGTTTTAGCGGGGGACCCTACGAGCAGTACTTC	CASGFSGGPYEQYF
TRBJ2-3	-	17	once	TRBV3-1/TRBV3-2	TGTGCCAGCAGCCAAGGGCCTCATGGGGGGAGCACAGATACGCAGTATTTT	CASSQGPHGGSTDTQYF
TRBJ2-2	TRBD2	16	-	TRBV19	TGTGCCAGTAGTATCCCCGGGACTAGGAACACCGGGGAGCTGTTTTTT	CASSIPGTRNTGELFF
TRBJ2-3	-	16	-	TRBV15	TGTGCCACCAGCAGAGGCCCGCCGCCTAACACAGATACGCAGTATTTT	CATSRGPPPNTDTQYF
TRBJ1-1	-	14	-	TRBV3-1/TRBV3-2	TGTGCCAGCAGCAAAAACGGGGGGAACACTGAAGCTTTCTTT	CASSKNGGNTEAFF
TRBJ2-7	-	15	-	TRBV5-5	TGTGCCAGCAGCTTGGGAGGACTCCCCACCTACGAGCAGTACTTC	CASSLGGLPTYEQYF
TRBJ2-1	-	12	-	TRBV25-1	TGTGCCAGCCAGGAAAGGGGCGATGAGCAGTTCTTC	CASQERGDEQFF
TRBJ2-3	TRBD2	16	-	TRBV6-5	TGTGCCAGCAGTTTCAGGACTAGCGGGAGGGCCCATACGCAGTATTTT	CASSFRTSGRAHTQYF
TRBJ1-1	-	12	-	TRBV5-6	TGTGCCAGCAGCGATACAGTGACTGAAGCTTTCTTT	CASSDTVTEAFF
TRBJ2-1	TRBD2	16	-	TRBV3-1/TRBV3-2	TGTGCCAGCAGCCAAGTGGTGGGAGGGCGCGGCGGTGAGCAGTTCTTC	CASSQVVGGRGGEQFF